This T cell receptor beta chain is drawn from a study of technical replicates of blood from a few donors. V lost 4 bases and J lost 4, with 9 bases in between. This CDR3 is 13 amino acids long. The germline V gene has CDR1 SGDLS and CDR2 YYNGEE. The assay was immunoSEQ multiplex PCR, and TCRdb's table has in-frame clones only and misses some. The sample holds about 75,000 clones, around 97% seen once. The V and J genes are TRBV9 and TRBJ1-5; no firm D call. This sequence originates from a human donor in good health. Sample: T cells isolated from PBMCs. CDR3 region: CASSPKENQPQHF. In nucleotides, the CDR3 is TGTGCCAGCAGCCCCAAGGAGAATCAGCCCCAGCATTTT.